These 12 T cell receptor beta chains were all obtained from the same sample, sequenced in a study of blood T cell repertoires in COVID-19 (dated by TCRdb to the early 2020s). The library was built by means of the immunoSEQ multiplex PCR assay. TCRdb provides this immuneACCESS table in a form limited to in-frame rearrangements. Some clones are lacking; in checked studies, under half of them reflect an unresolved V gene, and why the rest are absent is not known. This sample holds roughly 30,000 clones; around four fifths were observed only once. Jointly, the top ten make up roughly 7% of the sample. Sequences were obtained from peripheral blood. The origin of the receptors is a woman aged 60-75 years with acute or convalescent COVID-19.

Here the CDR3 reads CASSQTDRETQYF. CDR3 coding DNA: TGTGCCAGCAGCCAAACGGACAGGGAGACCCAGTACTTC. The chain couples TRBV14 to TRBJ2-5, with 7 nucleotides matching TRBD1. V lost 2 bases to trimming and J lost 5 bases; unmatched junction nucleotides: 2. The CDR3 has 13 residues. Germline assignment: CDR1 SGHDN and CDR2 FVKESK.

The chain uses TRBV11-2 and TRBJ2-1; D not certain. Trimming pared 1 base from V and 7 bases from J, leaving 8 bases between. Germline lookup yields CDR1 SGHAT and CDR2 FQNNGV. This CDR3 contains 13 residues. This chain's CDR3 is CASSLGSVNEQFF. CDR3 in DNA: TGTGCCAGCAGCTTAGGATCGGTAAATGAGCAGTTCTTC. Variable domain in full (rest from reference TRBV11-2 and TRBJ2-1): EAGVAQSPRYKIIEKRQSVAFWCNPISGHATLYWYQQILGQGPKLLIQFQNNGVVDDSQLPKDRFSAERLKGVDSTLKIQPAKLEDSAVYLCASSLGSVNEQFFGPGTRLTVL.

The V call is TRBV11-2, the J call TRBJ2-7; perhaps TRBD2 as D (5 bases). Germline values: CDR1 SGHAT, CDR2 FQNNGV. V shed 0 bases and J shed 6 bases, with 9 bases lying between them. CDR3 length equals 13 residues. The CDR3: CASSLDNSGEQYF. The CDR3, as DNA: TGTGCCAGCAGCTTAGACAACAGCGGCGAGCAGTACTTC.

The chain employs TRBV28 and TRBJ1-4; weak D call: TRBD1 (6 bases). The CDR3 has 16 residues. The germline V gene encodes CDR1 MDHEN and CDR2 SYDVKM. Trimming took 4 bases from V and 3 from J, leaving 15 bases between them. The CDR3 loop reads CASSSRREGANEKLFF. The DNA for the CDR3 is TGTGCCAGCAGTTCGCGCAGGGAGGGGGCTAATGAAAAACTGTTTTTT. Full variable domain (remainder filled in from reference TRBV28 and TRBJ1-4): DVKVTQSSRYLVKRTGEKVFLECVQDMDHENMFWYRQDPGLGLRLIYFSYDVKMKEKGDIPEGYSVSREKKERFSLILESASTNQTSMYLCASSSRREGANEKLFFGSGTQLSVL.

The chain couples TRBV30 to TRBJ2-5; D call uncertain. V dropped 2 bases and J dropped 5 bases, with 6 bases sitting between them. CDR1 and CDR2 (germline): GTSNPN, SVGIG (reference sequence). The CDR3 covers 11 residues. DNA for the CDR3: TGTGCCTGGAGTATACAGGAGACCCAGTACTTC. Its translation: CAWSIQETQYF. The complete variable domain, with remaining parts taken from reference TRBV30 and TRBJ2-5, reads SQTIHQWPATLVQPVGSPLSLECTVEGTSNPNLYWYRQAAGRGLQLLFYSVGIGQISSEVPQNLSASRPQDRQFILSSKKLLLSDSGFYLCAWSIQETQYFGPGTRLLVL.

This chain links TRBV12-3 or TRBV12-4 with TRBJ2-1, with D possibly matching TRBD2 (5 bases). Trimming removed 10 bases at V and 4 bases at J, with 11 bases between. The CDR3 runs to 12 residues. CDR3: CATNAGYNEQFF. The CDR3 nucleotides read TGTGCCACCAACGCGGGTTACAATGAGCAGTTCTTC.

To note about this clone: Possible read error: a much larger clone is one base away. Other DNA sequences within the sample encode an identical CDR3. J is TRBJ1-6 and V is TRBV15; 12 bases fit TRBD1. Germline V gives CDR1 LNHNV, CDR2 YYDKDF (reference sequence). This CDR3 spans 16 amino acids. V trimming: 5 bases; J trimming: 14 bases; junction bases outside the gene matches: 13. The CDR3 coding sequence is TGTGCCACCAGCCCACGGGGGGGGACAGGGGGCTTATCCCTCCACTTT. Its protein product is CATSPRGGTGGLSLHF. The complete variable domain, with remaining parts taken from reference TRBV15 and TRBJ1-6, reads DAMVIQNPRYQVTQFGKPVTLSCSQTLNHNVMYWYQQKSSQAPKLLFHYYDKDFNNEADTPDNFQSRRPNTSFCFLDIRSPGLGDTAMYLCATSPRGGTGGLSLHFGNGTRLTVT.

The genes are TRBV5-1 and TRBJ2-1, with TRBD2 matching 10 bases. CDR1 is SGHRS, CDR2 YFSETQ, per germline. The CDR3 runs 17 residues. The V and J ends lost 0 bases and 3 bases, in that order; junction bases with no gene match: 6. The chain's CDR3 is CASSLVTSGGGYNEQFF. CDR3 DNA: TGCGCCAGCAGCTTGGTAACCAGCGGGGGGGGCTACAATGAGCAGTTCTTC. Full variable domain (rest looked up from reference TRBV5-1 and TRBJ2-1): KAGVTQTPRYLIKTRGQQVTLSCSPISGHRSVSWYQQTPGQGLQFLFEYFSETQRNKGNFPGRFSGRQFSNSRSEMNVSTLELGDSALYLCASSLVTSGGGYNEQFFGPGTRLTVL.

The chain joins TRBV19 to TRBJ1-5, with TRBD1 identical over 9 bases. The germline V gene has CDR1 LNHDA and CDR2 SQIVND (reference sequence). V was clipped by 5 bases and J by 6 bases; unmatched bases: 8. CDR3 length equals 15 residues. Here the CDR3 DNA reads TGTGCCAGTAGTCCCGCCGGGACAGGGTTTCAGCCCCAGCATTTT. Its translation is CASSPAGTGFQPQHF.

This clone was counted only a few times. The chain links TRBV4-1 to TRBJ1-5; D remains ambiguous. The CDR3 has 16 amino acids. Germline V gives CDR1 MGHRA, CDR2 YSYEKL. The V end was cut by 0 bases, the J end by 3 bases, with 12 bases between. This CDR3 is CASSQELRGLNQPQHF. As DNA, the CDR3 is TGCGCCAGCAGCCAAGAGCTTAGAGGCCTCAATCAGCCCCAGCATTTT.

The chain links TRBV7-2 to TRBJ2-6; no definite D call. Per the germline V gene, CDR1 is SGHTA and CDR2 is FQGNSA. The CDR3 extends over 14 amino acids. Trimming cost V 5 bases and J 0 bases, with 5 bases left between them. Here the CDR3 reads CASSASSGANVLTF. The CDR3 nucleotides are TGTGCCAGCAGCGCTAGCTCTGGGGCCAACGTCCTGACTTTC.

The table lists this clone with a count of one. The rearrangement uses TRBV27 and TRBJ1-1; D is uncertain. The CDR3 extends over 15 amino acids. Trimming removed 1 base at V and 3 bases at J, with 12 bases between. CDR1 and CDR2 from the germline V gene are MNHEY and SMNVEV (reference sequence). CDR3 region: CASSLWADPHTEAFF. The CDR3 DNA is TGTGCCAGCAGTTTATGGGCAGACCCTCACACTGAAGCTTTCTTT.